This T cell receptor beta chain was obtained from a study of blood T cell repertoires in COVID-19. Whole-study context: Acute-phase and convalescent COVID-19 samples originated in the United States, Italy and Spain. PBMCs, B-cell-depleted T cells, or T cells were the source of the cDNA or gDNA that made up the material.

Germline CDR1 reads KGHSH; CDR2 reads LQKENI. This CDR3 spans 15 amino acids. Trimming took off 3 bases at V and 7 bases at J, with 15 bases between the two ends. This clone was picked up one time. Original data processing: For nucleated cells, counts were estimated from reference gene primer amplification. Only in-frame clones appear in the TCRdb table, and some are missing; sequencing was by immunoSEQ multiplex PCR. The V and J calls and clone size are taken from that table; D and trimming were inferred from the DNA. Of approximately 350,000 clones in the sample, about 89% were seen once. The TCR was taken from a woman aged 45-65 years with COVID-19, enrolled during active disease. The sequenced sample was peripheral blood. J is TRBJ2-2 and V is TRBV18; no clear D gene. For the CDR3, the DNA is TGTGCCAGCTCACCGGGCCAGGTGCTGAACGGGGAGCTGTTTTTT. Translation: CASSPGQVLNGELFF. Variable domain in full (rest from reference TRBV18 and TRBJ2-2): NAGVMQNPRHLVRRRGQEARLRCSPMKGHSHVYWYRQLPEEGLKFMVYLQKENIIDESGMPKERFSAEFPKEGPSILRIQQVVRGDSAAYFCASSPGQVLNGELFFGEGSRLTVL.